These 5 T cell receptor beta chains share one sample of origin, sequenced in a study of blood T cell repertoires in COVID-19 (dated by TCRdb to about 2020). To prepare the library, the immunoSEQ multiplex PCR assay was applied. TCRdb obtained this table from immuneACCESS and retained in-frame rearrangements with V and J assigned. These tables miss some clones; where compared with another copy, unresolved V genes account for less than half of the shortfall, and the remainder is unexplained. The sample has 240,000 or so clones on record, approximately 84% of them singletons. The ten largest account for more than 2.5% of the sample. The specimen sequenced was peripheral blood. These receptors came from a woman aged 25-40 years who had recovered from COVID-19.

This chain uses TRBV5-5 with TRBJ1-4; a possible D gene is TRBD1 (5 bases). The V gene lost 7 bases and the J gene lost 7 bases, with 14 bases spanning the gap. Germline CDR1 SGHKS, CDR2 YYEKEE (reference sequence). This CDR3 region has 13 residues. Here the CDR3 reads CASSGRGSEKLFF. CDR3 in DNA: TGTGCCAGCTCCGGGCGGGGGTCTGAAAAACTGTTTTTT.

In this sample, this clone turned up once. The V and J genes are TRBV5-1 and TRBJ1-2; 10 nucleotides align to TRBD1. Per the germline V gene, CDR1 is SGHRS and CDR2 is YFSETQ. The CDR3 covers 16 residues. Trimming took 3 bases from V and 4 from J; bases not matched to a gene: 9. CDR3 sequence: CASSSTSGTGVYGYTF. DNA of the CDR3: TGCGCCAGCAGCTCAACCTCCGGGACAGGGGTCTATGGCTACACCTTC.

As DNA, the CDR3 is TGTGCCAGCAGCGCCGTTGGAGGATATGGCTACACCTTC. Its protein is CASSAVGGYGYTF. J is TRBJ1-2 and V is TRBV5-4, with D unclear. This CDR3 has 13 amino acids. Trimming pared 4 bases from V and 5 bases from J, leaving 12 bases between. Germline values: CDR1 SGHNT, CDR2 YYREEE (reference sequence).

This CDR3 is CASRRYGGITDTQYF. The CDR3 nucleotides are TGTGCCAGCAGAAGGTACGGGGGAATCACAGATACGCAGTATTTT. The rearrangement joins TRBV6-5 to TRBJ2-3; D possibly corresponds to TRBD2 (6 bases). There are 15 residues in the CDR3. Trimming cost V 6 bases and J 2 bases, with 15 bases left between them. CDR1 is MNHEY, CDR2 SVGAGI, per germline.

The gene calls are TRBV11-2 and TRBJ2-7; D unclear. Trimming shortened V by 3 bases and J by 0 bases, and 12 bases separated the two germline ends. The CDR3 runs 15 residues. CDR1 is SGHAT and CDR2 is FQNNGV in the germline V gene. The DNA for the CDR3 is TGTGCCAGCAGCTTCGAGCCCTCTAGCTCCTACGAGCAGTACTTC. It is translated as CASSFEPSSSYEQYF.